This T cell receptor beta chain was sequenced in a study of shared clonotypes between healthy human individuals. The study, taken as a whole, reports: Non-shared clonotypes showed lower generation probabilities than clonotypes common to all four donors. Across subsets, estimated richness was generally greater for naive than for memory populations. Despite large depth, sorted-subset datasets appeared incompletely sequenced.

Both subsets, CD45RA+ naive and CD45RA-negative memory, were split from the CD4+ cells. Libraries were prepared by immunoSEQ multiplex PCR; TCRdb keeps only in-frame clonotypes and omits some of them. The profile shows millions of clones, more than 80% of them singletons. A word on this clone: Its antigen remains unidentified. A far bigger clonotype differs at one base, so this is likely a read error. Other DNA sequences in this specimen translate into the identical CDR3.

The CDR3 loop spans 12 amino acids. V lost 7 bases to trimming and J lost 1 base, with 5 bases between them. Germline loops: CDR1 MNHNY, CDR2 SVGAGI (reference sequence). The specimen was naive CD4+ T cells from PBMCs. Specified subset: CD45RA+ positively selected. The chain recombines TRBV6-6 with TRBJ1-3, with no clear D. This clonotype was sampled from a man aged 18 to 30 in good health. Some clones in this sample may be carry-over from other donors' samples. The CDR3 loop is CASTGSGNTIYF. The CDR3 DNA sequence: TGTGCCAGCACCGGTTCTGGAAACACCATATATTTT.